This TCR beta chain was observed in a study of OX40 agonist ivuxolimab in advanced cancers. Study-wide context: Partial responses were achieved by three patients, one with hepatocellular carcinoma and two with cutaneous melanoma.

As concerns this clone: No antigen is known for it.

The germline V gene encodes CDR1 SGHVS and CDR2 FQNEAQ. The CDR3 contains 16 residues. J was trimmed by 9 bases and V by 8 bases; bases with no gene match: 10. Method: immunoSEQ multiplex PCR; TCRdb's copy keeps in-frame clones and lacks some. The profile covers just over 90,000 clones, with 85% to 95% appearing a single time and around 2.5% taken by the ten largest. Whole-study findings and limits: Average numbers of expanded clones were greater in CD8+ T cells than in CD4+.

V usage is TRBV7-8 and J usage is TRBJ2-1, with 16 bases identical to TRBD2. Material: CD4+ or CD8+ T cells sorted from blood, obtained in a trial of the OX40 agonist ivuxolimab. The sequence derives from an adult with an advanced solid tumor such as melanoma, head and neck, liver or kidney cancer. CDR3 bases: TGTGCCAGCGGTCCGGGGACTAGCGGGGGGGCCAGTGAGCAGTTCTTC. It translates to CASGPGTSGGASEQFF.